This paragraph covers one TCR beta chain sequence. As yet, its antigen is unknown. CDR1 is SEHNR, CDR2 FQNEAQ, per germline (reference sequence). Germline trimming cut 3 bases from V and 1 base from J; bases unmatched to any gene: 8. The length of the CDR3 is 16 residues. The definition of stable Graves' hyperthyroidism was no ophthalmopathy progression within 18 months. Uncontrolled infection, other autoimmune disease, pregnancy or lactation disqualified patients from enrolment. RNA transcripts were the template for amplifying TCR beta CDR3 regions. The TCR CDR3 first-round RT-PCR relied on the HTBI primer set. MiXCR was run by TCRdb on the multiplex PCR reads, yielding one entry per CDR3 protein. The table shows a few hundred thousand distinct CDR3 sequences, with 46% occurring only once. These data belong to a study of T cells in Graves' hyperthyroidism and ophthalmopathy. Study-level findings and limits: Ophthalmopathy was told apart from stable hyperthyroidism by a 13 V-J model. Most thyroid clonotypes expanded above 0.001 appeared in blood too.

This chain connects TRBV7-9 to TRBJ1-1, with 7 bases lining up with TRBD1. The sequenced sample was peripheral blood or thyroid tissue (not recorded which). The TCR sequence derives from a young woman with Graves' hyperthyroidism. The CDR3 here is CASSFRDRWTNTEAFF. CDR3 nucleotides: TGTGCCAGCAGCTTCCGGGACAGATGGACGAACACTGAAGCTTTCTTT.